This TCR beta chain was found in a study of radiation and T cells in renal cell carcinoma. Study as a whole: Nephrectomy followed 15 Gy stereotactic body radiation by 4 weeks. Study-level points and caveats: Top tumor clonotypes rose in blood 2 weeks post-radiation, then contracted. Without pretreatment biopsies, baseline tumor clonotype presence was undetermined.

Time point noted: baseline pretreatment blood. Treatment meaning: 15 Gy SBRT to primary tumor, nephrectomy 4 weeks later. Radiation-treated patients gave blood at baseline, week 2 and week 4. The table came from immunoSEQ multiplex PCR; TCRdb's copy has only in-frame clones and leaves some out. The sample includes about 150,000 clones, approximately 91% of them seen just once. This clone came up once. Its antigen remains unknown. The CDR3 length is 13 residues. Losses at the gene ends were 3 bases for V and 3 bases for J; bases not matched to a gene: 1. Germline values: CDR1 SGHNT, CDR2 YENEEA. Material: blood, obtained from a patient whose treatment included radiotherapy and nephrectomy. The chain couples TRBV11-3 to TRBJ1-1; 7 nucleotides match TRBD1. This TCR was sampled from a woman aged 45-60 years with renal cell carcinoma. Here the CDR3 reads CASSLGTDTEAFF. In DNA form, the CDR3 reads TGTGCCAGCAGCTTGGGGACAGACACTGAAGCTTTCTTT.